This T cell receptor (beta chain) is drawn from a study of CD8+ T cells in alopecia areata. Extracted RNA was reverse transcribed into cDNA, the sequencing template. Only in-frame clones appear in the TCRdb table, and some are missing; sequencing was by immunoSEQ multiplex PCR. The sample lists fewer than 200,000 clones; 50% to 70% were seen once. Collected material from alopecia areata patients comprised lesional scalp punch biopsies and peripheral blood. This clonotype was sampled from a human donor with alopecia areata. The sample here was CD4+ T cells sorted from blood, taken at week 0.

The CDR3 DNA follows: TGCGCCAGCAGCTTGGACGGCCAGGGGGGCAATCAGCCCCAGCATTTT. It specifies CASSLDGQGGNQPQHF. The chain is built from TRBV5-1 and TRBJ1-5; 7 nucleotides align to TRBD1. Losses at the gene ends were 0 bases for V and 2 bases for J; bases not matched to a gene: 5. The CDR3 is 16 amino acids. The germline CDR1 and CDR2 sequences are SGHRS and YFSETQ.